This T cell receptor (beta chain) was recovered during a study of beta chain features in type 1 diabetes. With 4 bases removed from V and 6 bases from J, the gap between germline ends came to 18 bases. The CDR3 totals 15 residues. Germline CDR1 is MGHRA and CDR2 is YSYEKL. In this sample, this clone turned up a few times. Its antigen is not identified. Whole-study results and caveats: Sequencing the cDNA could make cells with high TCR expression show up more than they should. Type 1 diabetes patients showed a moderate but significant shortening of TCRB CDR3s in all four CD4+ subsets.

The isolated RNA, all of it, was reverse transcribed, so expressed TCRB transcripts were what got sequenced. Generated by immunoSEQ multiplex PCR, the TCRdb table keeps only in-frame clones and is missing some. The sample has 400,000 or so clones, about 10% seen once; the top ten hold 0.55% to 0.75%. The sample comprised central memory CD4+ T cells from blood. This chain links TRBV4-1 with TRBJ1-1; D is undetermined. This sequence was found in a man aged 30 to 45 with type 1 diabetes. CDR3 nucleotides: TGCGCCAGCAGCCTAGAGGGCAGCAGGCCCGCTGAAGCTTTCTTT. Encoded protein: CASSLEGSRPAEAFF.